The 24 T cell receptor beta chains given below trace back to one sample, sequenced in a study of OX40 agonist ivuxolimab in advanced cancers. Assay used: immunoSEQ multiplex PCR; TCRdb lists only in-frame clones, some missing. The sample yields about 26,000 clones, about 90% seen once. The sample in question was CD4+ or CD8+ T cells sorted from blood, obtained in a trial of the OX40 agonist ivuxolimab. These receptors were collected from an adult with an advanced solid tumor such as melanoma, head and neck, liver or kidney cancer.

V and J are TRBV12-5 and TRBJ2-7; D is possibly TRBD1 (5 bases). The CDR3 is 13 amino acids. The V gene's germline CDR1 is LGHNT and CDR2 FRNRAP. Trimming left V 6 bases short and J 0 bases short, with 9 bases between. Here the CDR3 reads CASGQGSSYEQYF. In DNA, the CDR3 is TGTGCTAGTGGCCAGGGTAGCTCCTACGAGCAGTACTTC.

V is TRBV28 and J is TRBJ1-2; no clear D. Germline CDR1 and CDR2: MDHEN and SYDVKM. The CDR3 contains 12 residues. The germline V and J ends were trimmed by 6 bases and 4 bases, with 9 bases remaining between them. The CDR3 nucleotides read TGTGCCAGCAGCCTGGCCGTCTATGGCTACACCTTC. Translation: CASSLAVYGYTF.

This rearrangement joins TRBV19 to TRBJ2-1; D is uncertain. This CDR3 spans 15 amino acids. With 5 bases removed from V and 2 bases from J, the gap between germline ends came to 13 bases. Germline-derived CDR1 and CDR2 are LNHDA and SQIVND (reference sequence). The CDR3 DNA reads TGTGCCAGTAGTCCTCGGGCAGAACCCTACAATGAGCAGTTCTTC. Amino acids: CASSPRAEPYNEQFF.

The chain is built from TRBV27 and TRBJ2-6, with TRBD1 as a possible D gene (5 bases). Between the trimmed V and J ends, which lost 2 bases and 1 base, there was a span of 6 bases. Germline CDR1 MNHEY, CDR2 SMNVEV (reference sequence). The CDR3 covers 15 residues. DNA of the CDR3: TGTGCCAGCAGTTTAGCAGGGTCTGGGGCCAACGTCCTGACTTTC. It specifies CASSLAGSGANVLTF.

This clone is large by share. The chain has TRBV28 and TRBJ2-7, with 8 bases identical to TRBD1. The CDR3 length is 15 residues. Losses at the gene ends were 6 bases for V and 0 bases for J; bases not matched to a gene: 7. CDR1 MDHEN and CDR2 SYDVKM come from the germline V gene. The CDR3 nucleotides read TGTGCCAGCAGGCTGGACAGGGCCAGCTCCTACGAGCAGTACTTC. Translated: CASRLDRASSYEQYF.

The J gene is TRBJ2-7, the V gene TRBV7-2, with D possibly being TRBD2 (6 bases). The CDR3 is 15 amino acids. Germline V lookup: CDR1 SGHTA, CDR2 FQGNSA. The germline V and J ends were trimmed by 4 bases and 4 bases, with 17 bases remaining between them. DNA for the CDR3: TGTGCCAGCAGCTCCGGTTTCGCTAGCGCGTACGAGCAGTACTTC. As protein: CASSSGFASAYEQYF.

The chain carries TRBV27 and TRBJ1-1; D ambiguous. The CDR3 covers 14 residues. The germline V gene has CDR1 MNHEY and CDR2 SMNVEV (reference sequence). With 7 bases removed from V and 1 base from J, the gap between germline ends came to 13 bases. CDR3 sequence: CASNEVAGNTEAFF. CDR3 DNA: TGTGCCAGCAACGAGGTCGCGGGGAACACTGAAGCTTTCTTT.

V and J are TRBV6-5 and TRBJ2-7; D might be TRBD1 or TRBD2, each matching 5 bases. Germline loops: CDR1 MNHEY, CDR2 SVGAGI. The CDR3 is 12 amino acids. Trimming took 2 bases from V and 6 from J, leaving 8 bases between them. CDR3 region: CASSYGGFEQYF. DNA for the CDR3: TGTGCCAGCAGTTACGGGGGTTTCGAGCAGTACTTC.

The genes are TRBV4-3 and TRBJ1-6; 7 bases are shared with TRBD1. CDR1 and CDR2 (germline): LGHNA, YSLEER. With V trimmed by 0 bases and J by 1 base, 9 bases remained unmatched. The CDR3 consists of 19 residues. The CDR3 bases are TGCGCCAGCAGCCAAGACGACAGGGACGGCGGGTCCTATAATTCACCCCTCCACTTT. Translation: CASSQDDRDGGSYNSPLHF.

For the CDR3, the DNA is TGTGCCAGCAGCTTAGCGCCCGGAACGAGCTCCTACAATGAGCAGTTCTTC. As protein: CASSLAPGTSSYNEQFF. The chain carries TRBV7-7 and TRBJ2-1; D remains unclear. Trimming took off 0 bases at V and 0 bases at J, with 12 bases between the two ends. Looked up from germline, CDR1 is SSHAT and CDR2 is FNYEAQ (reference sequence). This CDR3 spans 17 amino acids.

This clone was seen only a few times. V is TRBV7-8 and J is TRBJ2-1; 9 bases are shared with TRBD2. The CDR3 has 17 amino acids. Germline assignment: CDR1 SGHVS and CDR2 FQNEAQ. Germline trimming cut 5 bases from V and 1 base from J; bases unmatched to any gene: 9. CDR3: CASSTPRTSASYNEQFF. The CDR3 DNA reads TGTGCCAGCAGCACCCCGAGGACTAGCGCTTCCTACAATGAGCAGTTCTTC. The variable domain in full, completed from reference TRBV7-8 and TRBJ2-1, reads GAGVSQSPRYKVAKRGQDVALRCDPISGHVSLFWYQQALGQGPEFLTYFQNEAQLDKSGLPSDRFFAERPEGSVSTLKIQRTQQEDSAVYLCASSTPRTSASYNEQFFGPGTRLTVL.

The CDR3 DNA reads TGTGCCAGCAGATTAGCGGGAGAAGAGACCCAGTACTTC. It encodes CASRLAGEETQYF. The chain carries TRBV27 and TRBJ2-5; 9 bases agree with TRBD2. The CDR3 is made up of 13 amino acids. V lost 6 bases to trimming and J lost 3 bases; unmatched junction nucleotides: 2. Germline values: CDR1 MNHEY, CDR2 SMNVEV (reference sequence).

J is TRBJ1-2 and V is TRBV5-6; 8 positions match TRBD1. Germline CDR1 SGHDT, CDR2 YYEEEE. J lost 8 bases, V lost 0 bases, and 12 bases had no gene match. This CDR3 spans 16 amino acids. The CDR3 DNA sequence: TGTGCCAGCAGCTTGGCTGCAGGGGGCCACGGGCAAGGCTACACCTTC. Residues: CASSLAAGGHGQGYTF.

The V and J genes are TRBV7-6 and TRBJ2-3; no firm D call. The CDR3 is 13 residues long. The V and J ends lost 3 bases and 2 bases respectively, with 6 bases between them. CDR1 and CDR2 from the germline V gene are SGHVS and FNYEAQ. For the CDR3, the DNA is TGTGCCAGCAGCTTGGACGACACAGATACGCAGTATTTT. It is translated as CASSLDDTDTQYF.

The genes are TRBV27 and TRBJ2-1; D may be TRBD1 (5 bases). CDR1 is MNHEY, CDR2 SMNVEV, per germline (reference sequence). The germline V and J ends were trimmed by 6 bases and 4 bases, with 16 bases remaining between them. This CDR3 spans 15 amino acids. DNA for the CDR3: TGTGCCAGCAGCCCCCAGGGCACACGTTACAATGAGCAGTTCTTC. Its translation: CASSPQGTRYNEQFF.

The chain employs TRBV4-1 and TRBJ1-2; perhaps TRBD1 as D (6 bases). Trimming left V 6 bases short and J 7 bases short, with 18 bases between. Germline-derived CDR1 and CDR2 are MGHRA and YSYEKL. CDR3 size: 14 residues. CDR3 coding DNA: TGCGCCAGCAGGTTGGGGGCGGGGGGTCTTGGCTACACCTTC. Amino acid sequence: CASRLGAGGLGYTF.

The genes are TRBV10-3 and TRBJ2-1; 7 bases are a match to TRBD1. This CDR3 spans 13 amino acids. Germline assignment: CDR1 ENHRY and CDR2 SYGVKD. V lost 3 bases, J lost 7 bases, and 3 bases stayed unmatched. The CDR3: CAISDPQGNEQFF. The CDR3 nucleotides read TGTGCCATCAGTGACCCACAGGGGAATGAGCAGTTCTTC.

V usage is TRBV6-1 and J usage is TRBJ2-1; the D gene is possibly TRBD2 (5 bases). V dropped 4 bases and J dropped 2 bases, with 12 bases sitting between them. There are 15 residues in the CDR3. Germline assignment: CDR1 MNHNS and CDR2 SASEGT. CDR3 loop: CASSGGQRPYNEQFF. As DNA, the CDR3 is TGTGCCAGCAGTGGAGGTCAGCGGCCCTACAATGAGCAGTTCTTC.

This clone appeared a single time. The rearrangement uses TRBV5-1 and TRBJ2-5; TRBD2 aligns across 8 bases. The trim removed 7 bases at V and 5 bases at J, leaving 16 bases unmatched. The CDR3 runs 16 residues. From germline, CDR1 is SGHRS and CDR2 YFSETQ. The CDR3 bases are TGCGCCAGCGGTCCCTCCGGCGGGGGGCCTAAGGAGACCCAGTACTTC. Protein: CASGPSGGGPKETQYF.

The rearrangement joins TRBV7-2 to TRBJ2-1, with D hard to call. Looked up from germline, CDR1 is SGHTA and CDR2 is FQGNSA. V was shortened by 2 bases and J by 5 bases, with 10 bases between the two germline ends. The CDR3 totals 14 residues. The CDR3 region is CASSLLLNNNEQFF. CDR3 DNA: TGTGCCAGCAGCTTACTACTGAATAACAATGAGCAGTTCTTC.

This clone is labeled large. The chain joins TRBV19 to TRBJ1-3; D might be TRBD1 (6 bases). This CDR3 has 16 amino acids. Looked up from germline, CDR1 is LNHDA and CDR2 is SQIVND (reference sequence). Deletions cut 1 base from V and 4 bases from J, with 14 bases between. CDR3: CASSIARHRAGNTIYF. The CDR3 DNA reads TGTGCCAGTAGTATAGCCCGACACAGGGCAGGAAACACCATATATTTT.

This chain uses TRBV27 with TRBJ1-2; no definite D call. The CDR3 covers 15 residues. Germline CDR1 is MNHEY and CDR2 is SMNVEV (reference sequence). V gave up 3 bases and J gave up 8 bases, with 19 bases separating them. CDR3 loop: CASSFGPETRTGYTF. DNA of the CDR3: TGTGCCAGCAGTTTCGGGCCGGAAACCAGGACCGGCTACACCTTC.

The DNA for the CDR3 is TGTGCCAGTAGTATCGGGACAGGGGTATGGGGCTACACCTTC. Translated: CASSIGTGVWGYTF. This chain links TRBV19 with TRBJ1-2; 10 bases are shared with TRBD1. The germline CDR1 and CDR2 sequences are LNHDA and SQIVND (reference sequence). With V trimmed by 3 bases and J by 8 bases, 6 bases remained unmatched. The CDR3 runs to 14 residues. Combining the CDR3 with reference TRBV19 and TRBJ1-2 gives the whole variable domain DGGITQSPKYLFRKEGQNVTLSCEQNLNHDAMYWYRQDPGQGLRLIYYSQIVNDFQKGDIAEGYSVSREKKESFPLTVTSAQKNPTAFYLCASSIGTGVWGYTFGSGTRLTVV.

There are a few counts of this clone. The V call is TRBV30, the J call TRBJ2-7; TRBD1 aligns across 7 bases. The CDR3 is 15 residues long. Looked up from germline, CDR1 is GTSNPN and CDR2 is SVGIG (reference sequence). The V and J ends lost 0 bases and 1 base, in that order; junction bases with no gene match: 6. CDR3 sequence: CAWSVEAGGSYEQYF. The CDR3 bases are TGTGCCTGGAGTGTAGAGGCAGGGGGATCCTACGAGCAGTACTTC.